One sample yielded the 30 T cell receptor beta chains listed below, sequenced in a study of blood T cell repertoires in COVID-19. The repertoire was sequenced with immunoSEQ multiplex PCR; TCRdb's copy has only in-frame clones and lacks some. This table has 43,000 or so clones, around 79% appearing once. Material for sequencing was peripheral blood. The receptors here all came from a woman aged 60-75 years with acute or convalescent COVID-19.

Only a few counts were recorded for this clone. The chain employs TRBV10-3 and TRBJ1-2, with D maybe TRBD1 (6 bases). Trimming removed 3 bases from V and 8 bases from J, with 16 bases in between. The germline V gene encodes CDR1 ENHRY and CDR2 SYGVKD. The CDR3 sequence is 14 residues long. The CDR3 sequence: CAISDTRTDGGYTF. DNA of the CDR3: TGTGCCATCAGTGATACGCGGACAGACGGAGGCTACACCTTC.

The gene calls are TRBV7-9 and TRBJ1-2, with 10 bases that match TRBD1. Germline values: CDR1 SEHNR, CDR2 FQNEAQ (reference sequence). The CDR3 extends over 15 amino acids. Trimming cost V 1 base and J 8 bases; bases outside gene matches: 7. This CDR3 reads CASSLGLTGGGGYTF. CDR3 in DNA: TGTGCCAGCAGCTTAGGCCTGACAGGGGGCGGCGGCTACACCTTC. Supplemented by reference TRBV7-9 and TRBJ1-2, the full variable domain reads DTGVSQNPRHKITKRGQNVTFRCDPISEHNRLYWYRQTLGQGPEFLTYFQNEAQLEKSRLLSDRFSAERPKGSFSTLEIQRTEQGDSAMYLCASSLGLTGGGGYTFGSGTRLTVV.

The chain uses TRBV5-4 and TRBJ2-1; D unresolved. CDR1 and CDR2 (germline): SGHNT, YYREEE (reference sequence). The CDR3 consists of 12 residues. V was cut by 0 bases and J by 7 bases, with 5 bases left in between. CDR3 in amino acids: CASSLGRNEQFF. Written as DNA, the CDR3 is TGTGCCAGCAGCTTGGGGCGGAATGAGCAGTTCTTC.

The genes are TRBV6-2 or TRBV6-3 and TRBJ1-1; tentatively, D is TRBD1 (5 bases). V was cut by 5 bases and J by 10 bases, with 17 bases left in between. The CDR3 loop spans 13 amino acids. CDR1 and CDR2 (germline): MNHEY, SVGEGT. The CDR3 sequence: CASSPGQTGGAFF. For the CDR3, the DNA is TGTGCCAGCAGTCCCGGGCAGACGGGGGGAGCTTTCTTT.

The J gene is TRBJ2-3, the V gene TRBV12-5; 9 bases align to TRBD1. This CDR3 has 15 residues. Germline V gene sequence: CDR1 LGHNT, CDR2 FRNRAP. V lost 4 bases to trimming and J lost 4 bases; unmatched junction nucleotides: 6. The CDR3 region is CASGWGQGNADTQYF. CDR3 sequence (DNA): TGTGCTAGTGGTTGGGGACAGGGTAACGCAGATACGCAGTATTTT.

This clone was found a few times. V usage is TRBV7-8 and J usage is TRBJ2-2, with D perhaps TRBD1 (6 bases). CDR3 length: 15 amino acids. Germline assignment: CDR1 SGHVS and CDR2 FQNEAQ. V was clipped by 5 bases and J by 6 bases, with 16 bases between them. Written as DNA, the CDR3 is TGTGCCAGCAGCCCCAGACAGGTTAGCGCCGGGGAGCTGTTTTTT. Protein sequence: CASSPRQVSAGELFF.

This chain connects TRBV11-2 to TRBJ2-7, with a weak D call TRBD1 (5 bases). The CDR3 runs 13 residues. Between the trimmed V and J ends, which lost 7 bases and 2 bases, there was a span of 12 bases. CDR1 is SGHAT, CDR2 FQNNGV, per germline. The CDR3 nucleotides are TGTGCCAGCAAACCAGGGTCCGCCTACGAGCAGTACTTC. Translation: CASKPGSAYEQYF.

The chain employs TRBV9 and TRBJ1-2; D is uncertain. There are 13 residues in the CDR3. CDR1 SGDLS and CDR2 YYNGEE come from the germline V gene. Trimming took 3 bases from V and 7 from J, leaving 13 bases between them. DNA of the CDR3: TGTGCCAGCAGCGCCTCCCGATCGGGTGGCTACACCTTC. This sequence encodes CASSASRSGGYTF.

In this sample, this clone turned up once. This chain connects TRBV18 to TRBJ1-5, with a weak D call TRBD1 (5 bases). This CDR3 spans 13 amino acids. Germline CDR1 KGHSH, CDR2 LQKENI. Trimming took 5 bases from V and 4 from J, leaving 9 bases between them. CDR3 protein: CASSGAINQPQHF. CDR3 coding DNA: TGTGCCAGCTCAGGGGCCATAAATCAGCCCCAGCATTTT.

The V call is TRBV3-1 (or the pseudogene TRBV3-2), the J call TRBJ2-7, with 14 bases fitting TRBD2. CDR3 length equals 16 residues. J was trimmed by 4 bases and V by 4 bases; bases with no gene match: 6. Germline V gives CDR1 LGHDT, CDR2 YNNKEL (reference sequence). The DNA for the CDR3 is TGTGCCAGCAGCCCCCGGACTAGCGGGGGGCGGTACGAGCAGTACTTC. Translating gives CASSPRTSGGRYEQYF.

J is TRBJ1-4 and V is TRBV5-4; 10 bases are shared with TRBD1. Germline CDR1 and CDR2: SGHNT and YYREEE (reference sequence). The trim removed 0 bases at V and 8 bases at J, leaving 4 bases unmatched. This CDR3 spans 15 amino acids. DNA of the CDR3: TGTGCCAGCAGCTTGGCGGGGACAGGGGTAGAAAAACTGTTTTTT. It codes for CASSLAGTGVEKLFF.

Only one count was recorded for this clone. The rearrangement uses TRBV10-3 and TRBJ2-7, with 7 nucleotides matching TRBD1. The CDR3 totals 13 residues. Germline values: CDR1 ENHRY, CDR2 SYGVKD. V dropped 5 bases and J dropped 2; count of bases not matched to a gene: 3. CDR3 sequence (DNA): TGTGCCATCAGTTTAGGACAGGCCTACGAGCAGTACTTC. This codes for CAISLGQAYEQYF.

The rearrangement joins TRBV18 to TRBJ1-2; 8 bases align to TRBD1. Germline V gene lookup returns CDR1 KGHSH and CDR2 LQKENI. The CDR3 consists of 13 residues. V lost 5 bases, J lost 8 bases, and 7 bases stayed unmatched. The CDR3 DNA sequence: TGTGCCAGCTCAAGCGGGACAGGAAGGGGCTACACCTTC. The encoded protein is CASSSGTGRGYTF.

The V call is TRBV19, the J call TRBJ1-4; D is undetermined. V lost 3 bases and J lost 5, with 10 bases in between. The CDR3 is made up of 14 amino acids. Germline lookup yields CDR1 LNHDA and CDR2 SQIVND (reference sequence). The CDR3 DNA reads TGTGCCAGTAGTATTAAGAGGGCGAATGAAAAACTGTTTTTT. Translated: CASSIKRANEKLFF.

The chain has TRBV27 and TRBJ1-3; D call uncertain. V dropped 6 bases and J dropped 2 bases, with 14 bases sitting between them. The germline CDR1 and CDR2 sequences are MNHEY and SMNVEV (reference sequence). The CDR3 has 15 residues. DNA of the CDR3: TGTGCCAGCAGGTCGACCTATGGGCCTGGAAACACCATATATTTT. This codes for CASRSTYGPGNTIYF.

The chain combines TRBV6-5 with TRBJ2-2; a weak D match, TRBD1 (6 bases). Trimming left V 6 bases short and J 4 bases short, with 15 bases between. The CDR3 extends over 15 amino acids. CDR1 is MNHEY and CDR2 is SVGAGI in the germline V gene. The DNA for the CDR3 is TGTGCCAGCAGGGGACAAAACCCAGTCACCGGGGAGCTGTTTTTT. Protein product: CASRGQNPVTGELFF.

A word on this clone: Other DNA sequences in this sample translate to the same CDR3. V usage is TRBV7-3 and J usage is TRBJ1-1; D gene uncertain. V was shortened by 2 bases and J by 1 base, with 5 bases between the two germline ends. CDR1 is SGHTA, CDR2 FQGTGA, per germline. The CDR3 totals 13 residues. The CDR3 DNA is TGTGCCAGCAGCTTAGGCCAGAACACTGAAGCTTTCTTT. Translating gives CASSLGQNTEAFF.

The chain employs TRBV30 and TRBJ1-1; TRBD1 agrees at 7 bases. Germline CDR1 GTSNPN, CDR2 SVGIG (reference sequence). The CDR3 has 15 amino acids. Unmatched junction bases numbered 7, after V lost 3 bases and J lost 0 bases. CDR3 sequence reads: CAWSPMTGLNTEAFF. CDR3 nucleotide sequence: TGTGCCTGGAGCCCGATGACAGGGTTGAACACTGAAGCTTTCTTT. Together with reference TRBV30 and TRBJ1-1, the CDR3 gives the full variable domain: SQTIHQWPATLVQPVGSPLSLECTVEGTSNPNLYWYRQAAGRGLQLLFYSVGIGQISSEVPQNLSASRPQDRQFILSSKKLLLSDSGFYLCAWSPMTGLNTEAFFGQGTRLTVV.

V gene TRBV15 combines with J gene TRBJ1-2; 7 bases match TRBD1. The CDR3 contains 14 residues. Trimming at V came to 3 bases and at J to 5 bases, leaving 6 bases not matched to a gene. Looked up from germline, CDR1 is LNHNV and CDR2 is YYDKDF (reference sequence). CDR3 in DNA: TGTGCCACCAGCAGGGGAGACAGGGAGTATGGCTACACCTTC. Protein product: CATSRGDREYGYTF.

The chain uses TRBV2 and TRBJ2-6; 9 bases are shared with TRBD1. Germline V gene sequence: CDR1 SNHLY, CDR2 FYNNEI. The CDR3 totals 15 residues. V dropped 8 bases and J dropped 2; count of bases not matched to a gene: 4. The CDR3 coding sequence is TGTGCCAGCCGGACAGGGGATACTGGGGCCAACGTCCTGACTTTC. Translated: CASRTGDTGANVLTF.

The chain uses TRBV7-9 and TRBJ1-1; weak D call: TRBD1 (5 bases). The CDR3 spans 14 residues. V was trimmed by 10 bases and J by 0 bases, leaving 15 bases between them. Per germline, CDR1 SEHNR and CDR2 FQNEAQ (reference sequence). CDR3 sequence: CATSSRGLNTEAFF. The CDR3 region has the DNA TGTGCCACATCTTCGCGGGGCCTGAACACTGAAGCTTTCTTT.

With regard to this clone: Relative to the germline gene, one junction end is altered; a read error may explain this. DNA for the CDR3: TGTGCCAGCAACTTATATAGCGCCGATACGCAGTATTTT. This sequence encodes CASNLYSADTQYF. The V gene is TRBV7-2, the J gene TRBJ2-3; D is perhaps TRBD2 (5 bases). Per the germline V gene, CDR1 is SGHTA and CDR2 is FQGNSA. The CDR3 is 13 amino acids.

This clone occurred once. This CDR3 reads CASSASANRVSEQYF. CDR3 DNA: TGTGCCAGTAGTGCGAGCGCTAACAGGGTTTCCGAGCAGTACTTC. V and J are TRBV19 and TRBJ2-7; D perhaps matches TRBD1 (6 bases). CDR3 size: 15 residues. V was shortened by 5 bases and J by 6 bases, with 20 bases between the two germline ends. Germline V gives CDR1 LNHDA, CDR2 SQIVND (reference sequence).

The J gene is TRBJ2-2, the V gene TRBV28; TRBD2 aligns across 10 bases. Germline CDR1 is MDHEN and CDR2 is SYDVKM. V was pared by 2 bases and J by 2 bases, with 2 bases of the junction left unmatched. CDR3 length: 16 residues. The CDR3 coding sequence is TGTGCCAGCAGTTTAGAGCGGGGGGGTAACACCGGGGAGCTGTTTTTT. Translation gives CASSLERGGNTGELFF. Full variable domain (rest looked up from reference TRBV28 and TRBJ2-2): DVKVTQSSRYLVKRTGEKVFLECVQDMDHENMFWYRQDPGLGLRLIYFSYDVKMKEKGDIPEGYSVSREKKERFSLILESASTNQTSMYLCASSLERGGNTGELFFGEGSRLTVL.

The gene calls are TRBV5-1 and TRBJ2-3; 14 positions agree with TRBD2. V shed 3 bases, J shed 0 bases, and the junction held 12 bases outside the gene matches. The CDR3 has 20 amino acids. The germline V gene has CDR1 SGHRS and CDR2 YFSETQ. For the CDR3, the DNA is TGCGCCAGCAGCTCAACCGGGACTAGCGGGGGACCCCTTAGCACAGATACGCAGTATTTT. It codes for CASSSTGTSGGPLSTDTQYF.

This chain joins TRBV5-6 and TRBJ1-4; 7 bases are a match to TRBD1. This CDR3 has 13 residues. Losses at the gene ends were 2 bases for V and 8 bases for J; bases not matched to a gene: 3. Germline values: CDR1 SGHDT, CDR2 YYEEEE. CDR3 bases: TGTGCCAGCAGCTTCGGGGACAGAGAAAAACTGTTTTTT. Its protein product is CASSFGDREKLFF.

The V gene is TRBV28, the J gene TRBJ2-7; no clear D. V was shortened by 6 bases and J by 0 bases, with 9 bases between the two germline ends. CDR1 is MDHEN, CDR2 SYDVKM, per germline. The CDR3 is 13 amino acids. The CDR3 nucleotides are TGTGCCAGCAGCCTAGAAAGCTCCTACGAGCAGTACTTC. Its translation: CASSLESSYEQYF.

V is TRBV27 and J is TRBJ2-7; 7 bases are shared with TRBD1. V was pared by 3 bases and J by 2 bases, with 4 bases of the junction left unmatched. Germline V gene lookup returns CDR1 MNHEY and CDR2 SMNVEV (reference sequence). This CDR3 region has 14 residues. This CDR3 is CASSFTGATYEQYF. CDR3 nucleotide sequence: TGTGCCAGCAGTTTCACAGGGGCGACCTACGAGCAGTACTTC.

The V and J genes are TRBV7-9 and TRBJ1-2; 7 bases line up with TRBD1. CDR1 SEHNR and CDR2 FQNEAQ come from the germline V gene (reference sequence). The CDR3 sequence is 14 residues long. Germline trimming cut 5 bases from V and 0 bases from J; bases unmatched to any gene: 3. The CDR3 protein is CASSAGQSNYGYTF. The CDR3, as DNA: TGTGCCAGCAGCGCGGGACAGTCTAACTATGGCTACACCTTC.

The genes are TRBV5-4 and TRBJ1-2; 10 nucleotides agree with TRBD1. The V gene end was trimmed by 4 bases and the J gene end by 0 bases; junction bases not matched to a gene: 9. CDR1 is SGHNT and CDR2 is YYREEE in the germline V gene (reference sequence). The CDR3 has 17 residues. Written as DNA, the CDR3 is TGTGCCAGCAGCCAAAAGACAGGGGGCGCTTCTAACTATGGCTACACCTTC. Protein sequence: CASSQKTGGASNYGYTF.